This is a list of T cell receptor beta chains from one sample in a study of beta chain features in type 1 diabetes. Only in-frame clones appear in the TCRdb table, and some are missing; sequencing was by immunoSEQ multiplex PCR. The repertoire holds 600,000 to 700,000 clones, with roughly 13% as singletons. Sequencing was performed on naive CD4+ T cells from blood. The receptors were sampled from a man in his late teens or twenties with type 1 diabetes. Both conserved end residues are part of each CDR3. A D gene is named only where the DNA matches it firmly. The listing skips clone size in some rows; elsewhere it reads once, few, many or a size class.

d_call	j_call	clone_size	v_call	cdr3_aa	cdr3_nt
TRBD1	TRBJ2-7	few	TRBV19	CASSMDRGAYEQYF	TGTGCCAGTAGTATGGACAGGGGCGCCTACGAGCAGTACTTC
.	TRBJ1-6	few	TRBV27	CASSLHGPALLTPLHF	TGTGCCAGCAGTTTACACGGGCCGGCGTTGCTTACACCCCTCCACTTT
TRBD1	TRBJ2-6	.	TRBV10-3	CAIRKGQGGSGANVLTF	TGTGCCATCAGGAAGGGACAGGGGGGTTCTGGGGCCAACGTCCTGACTTTC
.	TRBJ2-3	.	TRBV18	CASSPRGDGTDTQYF	TGTGCCAGCTCACCACGGGGGGACGGCACAGATACGCAGTATTTT
.	TRBJ1-6	.	TRBV27	CASTQWGDSPLHF	TGTGCCAGCACCCAGTGGGGCGATTCACCCCTCCACTTT
.	TRBJ2-1	.	TRBV30	CAWTSIGGARSSYNEQFF	TGTGCCTGGACCTCCATTGGGGGGGCTCGAAGCTCCTACAATGAGCAGTTCTTC
TRBD2	TRBJ2-1	.	TRBV9	CASSVVGLASYNEQFF	TGTGCCAGCAGCGTGGTTGGACTAGCCTCCTACAATGAGCAGTTCTTC
.	TRBJ1-2	.	TRBV20-1	CSALRDGYTF	TGCAGTGCCCTGAGGGATGGCTACACCTTC
.	TRBJ1-4	.	TRBV7-9	CASSLPLAKLFF	TGTGCCAGCAGCCTACCCCTGGCAAAACTGTTTTTT
.	TRBJ1-1	.	TRBV30	CAWKPGNTEAFF	TGTGCCTGGAAGCCAGGGAACACTGAAGCTTTCTTT
.	TRBJ1-2	.	TRBV7-9	CASSFLDVNYGYTF	TGTGCCAGCAGCTTCCTAGACGTAAACTATGGCTACACCTTC
.	TRBJ1-5	few	TRBV30	CAWSVTGSNQPQHF	TGTGCCTGGAGTGTCACAGGCTCCAATCAGCCCCAGCATTTT
.	TRBJ2-5	few	TRBV25-1	CASRGTGQETQYF	TGTGCCAGCAGGGGAACAGGGCAAGAGACCCAGTACTTC
TRBD1	TRBJ2-1	.	TRBV13	CASSLGPQTGAYNEQFF	TGTGCCAGCAGCTTAGGCCCTCAGACAGGGGCCTACAATGAGCAGTTCTTC
TRBD2	TRBJ2-3	.	TRBV5-1	CASSLLTSGGTDTQYF	TGCGCCAGCAGCCTTCTGACTAGCGGGGGCACAGATACGCAGTATTTT
TRBD2	TRBJ2-3	.	TRBV13	CASSPRDSGGADTQYF	TGTGCCAGCAGCCCCCGGGATAGCGGGGGGGCAGATACGCAGTATTTT
.	TRBJ1-2	few	TRBV5-1	CASRDSSYGYTF	TGCGCCAGCAGGGACAGTAGCTATGGCTACACCTTC
TRBD1	TRBJ2-5	.	TRBV4-2	CASSQEGQGEETQYF	TGTGCCAGCAGCCAAGAGGGACAGGGAGAAGAGACCCAGTACTTC
TRBD1	TRBJ1-2	.	TRBV7-9	CASSFSQGVDGYTF	TGTGCCAGCAGCTTCTCACAGGGGGTTGATGGCTACACCTTC